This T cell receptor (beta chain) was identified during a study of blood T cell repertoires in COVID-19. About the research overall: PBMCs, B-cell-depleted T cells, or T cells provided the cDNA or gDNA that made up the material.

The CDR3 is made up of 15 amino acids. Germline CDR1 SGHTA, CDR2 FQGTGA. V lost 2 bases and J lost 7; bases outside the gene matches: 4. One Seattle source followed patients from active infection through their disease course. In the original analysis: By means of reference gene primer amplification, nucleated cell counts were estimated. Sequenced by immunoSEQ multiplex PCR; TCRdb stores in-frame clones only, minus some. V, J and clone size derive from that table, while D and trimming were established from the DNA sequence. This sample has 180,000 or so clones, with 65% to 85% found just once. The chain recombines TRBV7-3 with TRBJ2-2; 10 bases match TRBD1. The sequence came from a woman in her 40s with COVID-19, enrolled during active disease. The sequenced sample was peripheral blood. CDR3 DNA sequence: TGTGCCAGCAGCTTACGACAGGGGGCAATCGGGGAGCTGTTTTTT. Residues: CASSLRQGAIGELFF.